This TCR beta chain is from a study of Graves' ophthalmopathy and Graves' hyperthyroidism. Amplification of the TCR beta CDR3 regions used RNA transcripts (as template). HTBI primers served in a first-round RT-PCR, which a second-round multiplex PCR followed. TCRdb used MiXCR to reprocess the multiplex PCR reads, holding one entry per CDR3 protein. The table lists about 740,000 distinct CDR3 sequences, 40% of them singletons. This clonotype was observed many times. Sequences were obtained from peripheral blood. The origin of this receptor is an adult man with Graves' ophthalmopathy.

The CDR3 sequence: CASRPGLAGRETQYF. In DNA, the CDR3 is TGTGCCAGCAGACCGGGACTAGCGGGGCGAGAGACCCAGTACTTC. The chain employs TRBV2 and TRBJ2-5; TRBD2 matches 13 bases. The V segment lost 6 bases and the J segment 4 bases; nucleotides outside the gene matches: 5. CDR1 SNHLY and CDR2 FYNNEI come from the germline V gene. The CDR3 has 15 amino acids.